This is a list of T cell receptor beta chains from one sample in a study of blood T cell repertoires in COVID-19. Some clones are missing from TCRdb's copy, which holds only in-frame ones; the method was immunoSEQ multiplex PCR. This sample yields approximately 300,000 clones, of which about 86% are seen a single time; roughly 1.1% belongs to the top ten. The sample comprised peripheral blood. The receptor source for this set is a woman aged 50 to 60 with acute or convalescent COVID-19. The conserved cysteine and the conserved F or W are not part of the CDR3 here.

CDR3: ASSFLETQY
V: TRBV12-3/TRBV12-4

CDR3: ASSGGALNTEAF
V: TRBV4-1

CDR3: ASALGELF
V: TRBV12-5

CDR3: ASSTPGNYGYT
V: TRBV7-2

CDR3: ASSPRTGDNYGYT
V: TRBV4-1

CDR3: ASSSDLLAGGPKRYEQY
V: TRBV27

CDR3: AISESSGRGEQY
V: TRBV10-3

CDR3: ASSLERQGYGYT
V: TRBV5-4

CDR3: ASSRRQGAFSVTNEKLF
V: TRBV2

CDR3: ASSSLMTDTQY
V: TRBV5-4

CDR3: ATSDPGQNEETQY
V: TRBV24-1

CDR3: ASTQADLGANEQF
V: TRBV21-1

CDR3: ASSQDLRSPLH
V: TRBV3-1/TRBV3-2

CDR3: ASSIPGTGGGYGYT
V: TRBV19

CDR3: SVVGTDYGYT
V: TRBV29-1

CDR3: ASSSDREFLNEQF
V: TRBV3-1/TRBV3-2

CDR3: ASSFGVWANYGYT
V: TRBV5-1

CDR3: ASSFSGGAQETQY
V: TRBV7-2

CDR3: ASSQQGVSNQPQH
V: TRBV3-1/TRBV3-2

CDR3: ASLRGGAGGYT
V: TRBV11-2

CDR3: ASSKAGSSGTEAF
V: TRBV6-5

CDR3: ASRDSGTANEKLF
V: TRBV7-8

CDR3: AWTSGGTDTQY
V: TRBV30

CDR3: ASSSSQTGGYGYT
V: TRBV27

CDR3: ASRDRASGGEQF
V: TRBV2

CDR3: ATSDRGAGDYGYT
V: TRBV24-1

CDR3: ASSQDGDNYGYT
V: TRBV4-2

CDR3: ASSPGQRAAF
V: TRBV12-3/TRBV12-4

CDR3: AISSLAGPQEQF
V: TRBV19

CDR3: ASSYGGGRNYGYT
V: TRBV6-5

CDR3: ASGPTGGETQY
V: TRBV12-5

CDR3: ASSFQGRQGYT
V: TRBV5-4

CDR3: ATSDPGTGGETQY
V: TRBV24-1

CDR3: SVADSRNTIY
V: TRBV29-1

CDR3: ASSLMTGGYGYT
V: TRBV19

CDR3: ASTLGSRADTQY
V: TRBV7-2